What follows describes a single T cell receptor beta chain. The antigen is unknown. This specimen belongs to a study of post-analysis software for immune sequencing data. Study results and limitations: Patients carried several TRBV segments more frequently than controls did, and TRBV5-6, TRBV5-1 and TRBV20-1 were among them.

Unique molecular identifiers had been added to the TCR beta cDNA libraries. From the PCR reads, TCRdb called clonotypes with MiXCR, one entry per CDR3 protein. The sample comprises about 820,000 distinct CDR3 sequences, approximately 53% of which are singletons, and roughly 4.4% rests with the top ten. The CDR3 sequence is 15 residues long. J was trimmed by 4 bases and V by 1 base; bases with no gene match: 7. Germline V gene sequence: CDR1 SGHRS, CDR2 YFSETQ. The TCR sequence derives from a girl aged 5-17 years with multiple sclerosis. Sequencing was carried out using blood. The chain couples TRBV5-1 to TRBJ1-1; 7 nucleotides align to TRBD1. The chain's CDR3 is CASSLNVGTATEAFF. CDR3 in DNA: TGCGCCAGCAGCTTGAACGTAGGGACAGCCACTGAAGCTTTCTTT.